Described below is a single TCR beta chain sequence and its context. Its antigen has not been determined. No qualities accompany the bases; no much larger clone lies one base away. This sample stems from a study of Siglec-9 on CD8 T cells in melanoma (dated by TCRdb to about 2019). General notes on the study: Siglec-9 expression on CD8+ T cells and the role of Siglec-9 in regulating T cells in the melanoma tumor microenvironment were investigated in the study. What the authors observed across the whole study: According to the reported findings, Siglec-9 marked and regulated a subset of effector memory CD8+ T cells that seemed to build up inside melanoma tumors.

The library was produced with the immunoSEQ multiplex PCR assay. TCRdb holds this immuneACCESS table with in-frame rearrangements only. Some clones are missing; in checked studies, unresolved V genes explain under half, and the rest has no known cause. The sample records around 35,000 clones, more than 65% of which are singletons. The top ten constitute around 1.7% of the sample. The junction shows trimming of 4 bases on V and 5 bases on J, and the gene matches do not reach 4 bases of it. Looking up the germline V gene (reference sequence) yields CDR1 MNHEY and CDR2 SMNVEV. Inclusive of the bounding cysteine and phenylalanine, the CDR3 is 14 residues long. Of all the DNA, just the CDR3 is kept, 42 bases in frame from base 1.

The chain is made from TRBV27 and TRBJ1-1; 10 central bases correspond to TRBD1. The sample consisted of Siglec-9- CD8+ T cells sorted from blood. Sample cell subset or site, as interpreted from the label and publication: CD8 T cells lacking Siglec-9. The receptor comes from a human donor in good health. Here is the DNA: TGTGCCAGCAGTTCCTTGGACAGGGGGACTGAAGCTTTCTTT. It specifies CASSSLDRGTEAFF.